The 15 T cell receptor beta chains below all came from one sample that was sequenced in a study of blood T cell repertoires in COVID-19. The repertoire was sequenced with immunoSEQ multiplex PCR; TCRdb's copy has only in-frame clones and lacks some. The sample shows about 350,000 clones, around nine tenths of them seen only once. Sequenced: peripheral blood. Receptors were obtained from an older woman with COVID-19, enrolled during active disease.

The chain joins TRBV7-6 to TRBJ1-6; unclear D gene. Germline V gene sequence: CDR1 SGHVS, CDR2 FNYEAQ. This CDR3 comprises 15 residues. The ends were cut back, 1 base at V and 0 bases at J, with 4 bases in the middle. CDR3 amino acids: CASSLVSSYNSPLHF. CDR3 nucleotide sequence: TGTGCCAGCAGCTTAGTCAGCTCCTATAATTCACCCCTCCACTTT.

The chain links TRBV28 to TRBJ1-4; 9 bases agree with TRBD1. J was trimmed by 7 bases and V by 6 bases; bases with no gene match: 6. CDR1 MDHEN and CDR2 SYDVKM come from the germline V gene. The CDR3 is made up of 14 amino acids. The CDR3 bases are TGTGCCAGCAGAGGAACAGGGGGCGGTGAAAAACTGTTTTTT. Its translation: CASRGTGGGEKLFF.

The CDR3 DNA sequence: TGTGCCAGCAGCCAGGGACAGCTTGTGGGGGGCTACACCTTC. It codes for CASSQGQLVGGYTF. The chain is built from TRBV5-4 and TRBJ1-2, with 7 bases fitting TRBD1. Germline values: CDR1 SGHNT, CDR2 YYREEE (reference sequence). V shed 4 bases and J 8 bases; nucleotides not matched to a gene: 11. The CDR3 extends over 14 amino acids.

The CDR3 spells CASSQLSGLSYEQYF. The CDR3 DNA reads TGTGCCAGCAGCCAACTAAGCGGGCTCTCCTACGAGCAGTACTTC. This rearrangement joins TRBV3-1 (or the pseudogene TRBV3-2) to TRBJ2-7; tentatively, D is TRBD2 (6 bases). CDR1 is LGHDT, CDR2 YNNKEL, per germline (reference sequence). CDR3 size: 15 residues. V lost 2 bases to trimming and J lost 0 bases, with 11 bases between them.

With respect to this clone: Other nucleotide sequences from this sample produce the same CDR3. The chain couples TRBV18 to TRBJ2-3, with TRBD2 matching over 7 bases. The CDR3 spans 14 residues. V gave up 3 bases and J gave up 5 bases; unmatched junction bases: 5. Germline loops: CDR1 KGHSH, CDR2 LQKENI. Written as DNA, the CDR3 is TGTGCCAGCTCACCGGCGGGGGAGGAAGATACGCAGTATTTT. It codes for CASSPAGEEDTQYF.

CDR3 residues: CASSVGLALIQETQYF. CDR3 coding DNA: TGTGCCAGCAGCGTGGGACTAGCCTTAATTCAAGAGACCCAGTACTTC. V is TRBV7-2 and J is TRBJ2-5; the match to TRBD2 covers 9 bases. The CDR3 is 16 amino acids. The ends lost 5 bases at V and 2 bases at J; junction bases unmatched: 9. Germline loops: CDR1 SGHTA, CDR2 FQGNSA.

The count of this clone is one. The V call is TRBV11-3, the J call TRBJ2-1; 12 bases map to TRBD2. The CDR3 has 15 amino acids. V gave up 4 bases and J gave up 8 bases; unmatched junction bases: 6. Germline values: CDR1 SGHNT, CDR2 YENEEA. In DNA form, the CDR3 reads TGTGCCAGCAGCTCTCTAGCGGGGGGGAAATATGAGCAGTTCTTC. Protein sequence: CASSSLAGGKYEQFF.

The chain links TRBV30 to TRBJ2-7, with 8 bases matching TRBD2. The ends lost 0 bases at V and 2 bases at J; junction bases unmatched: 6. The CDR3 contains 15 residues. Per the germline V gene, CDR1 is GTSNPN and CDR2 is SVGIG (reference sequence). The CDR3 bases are TGTGCCTGGAGTGTGGGGCGGGGGGTACCCTACGAGCAGTACTTC. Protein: CAWSVGRGVPYEQYF. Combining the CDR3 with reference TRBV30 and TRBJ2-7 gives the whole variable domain SQTIHQWPATLVQPVGSPLSLECTVEGTSNPNLYWYRQAAGRGLQLLFYSVGIGQISSEVPQNLSASRPQDRQFILSSKKLLLSDSGFYLCAWSVGRGVPYEQYFGPGTRLTVT.

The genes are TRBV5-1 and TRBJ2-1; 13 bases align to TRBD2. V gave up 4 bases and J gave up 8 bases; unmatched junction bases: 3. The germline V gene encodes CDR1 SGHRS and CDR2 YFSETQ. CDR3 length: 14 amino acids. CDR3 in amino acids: CASSGLAGVDEQFF. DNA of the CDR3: TGCGCCAGCAGCGGACTAGCGGGGGTCGATGAGCAGTTCTTC.

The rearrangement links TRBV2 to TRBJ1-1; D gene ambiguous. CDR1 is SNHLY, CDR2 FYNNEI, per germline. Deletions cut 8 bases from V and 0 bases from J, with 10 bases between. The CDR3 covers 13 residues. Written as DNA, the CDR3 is TGTGCCAGCTCGAGGCACATGAACACTGAAGCTTTCTTT. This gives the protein CASSRHMNTEAFF. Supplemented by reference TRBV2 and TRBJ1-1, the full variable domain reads EPEVTQTPSHQVTQMGQEVILRCVPISNHLYFYWYRQILGQKVEFLVSFYNNEISEKSEIFDDQFSVERPDGSNFTLKIRSTKLEDSAMYFCASSRHMNTEAFFGQGTRLTVV.

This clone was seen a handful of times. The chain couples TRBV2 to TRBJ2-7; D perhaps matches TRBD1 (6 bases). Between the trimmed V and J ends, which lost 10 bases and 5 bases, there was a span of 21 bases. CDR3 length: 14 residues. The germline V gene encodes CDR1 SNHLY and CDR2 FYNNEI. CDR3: CATQTGLISDEQYF. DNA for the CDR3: TGTGCCACCCAGACAGGTCTTATTTCGGACGAGCAGTACTTC.

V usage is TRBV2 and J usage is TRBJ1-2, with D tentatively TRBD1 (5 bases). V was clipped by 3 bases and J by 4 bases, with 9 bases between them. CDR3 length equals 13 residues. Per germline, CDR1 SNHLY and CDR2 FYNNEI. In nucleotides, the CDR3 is TGTGCCAGCAGTGATCAGGGTAGCTATGGCTACACCTTC. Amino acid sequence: CASSDQGSYGYTF. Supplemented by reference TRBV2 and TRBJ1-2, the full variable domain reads EPEVTQTPSHQVTQMGQEVILRCVPISNHLYFYWYRQILGQKVEFLVSFYNNEISEKSEIFDDQFSVERPDGSNFTLKIRSTKLEDSAMYFCASSDQGSYGYTFGSGTRLTVV.

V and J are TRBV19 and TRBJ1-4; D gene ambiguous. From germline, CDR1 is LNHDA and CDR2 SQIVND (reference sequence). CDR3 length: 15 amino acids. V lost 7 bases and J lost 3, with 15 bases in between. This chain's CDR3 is CASIRWPGANEKLFF. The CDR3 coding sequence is TGTGCCAGTATCCGATGGCCCGGGGCTAATGAAAAACTGTTTTTT.

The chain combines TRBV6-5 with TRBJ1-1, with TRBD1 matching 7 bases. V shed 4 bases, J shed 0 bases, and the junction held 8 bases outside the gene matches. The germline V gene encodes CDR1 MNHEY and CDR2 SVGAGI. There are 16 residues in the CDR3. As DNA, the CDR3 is TGTGCCAGCAGTTCCACAGGGGCCGGAATGAACACTGAAGCTTTCTTT. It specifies CASSSTGAGMNTEAFF.

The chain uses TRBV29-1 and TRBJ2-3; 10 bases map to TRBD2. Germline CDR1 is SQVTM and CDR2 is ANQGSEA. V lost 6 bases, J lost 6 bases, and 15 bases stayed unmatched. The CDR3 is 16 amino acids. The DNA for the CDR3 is TGCAGCGTCCTATGGGCTACTAGCGGGGCTAGGGATACGCAGTATTTT. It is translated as CSVLWATSGARDTQYF.